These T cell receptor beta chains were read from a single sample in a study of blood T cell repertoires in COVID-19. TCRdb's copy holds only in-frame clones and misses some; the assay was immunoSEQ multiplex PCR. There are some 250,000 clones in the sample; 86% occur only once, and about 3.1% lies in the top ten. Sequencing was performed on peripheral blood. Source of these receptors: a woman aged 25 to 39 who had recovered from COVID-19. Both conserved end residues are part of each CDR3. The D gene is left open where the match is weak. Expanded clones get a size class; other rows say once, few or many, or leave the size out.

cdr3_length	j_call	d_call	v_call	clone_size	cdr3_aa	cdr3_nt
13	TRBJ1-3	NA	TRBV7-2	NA	CASSFTTGNTIYF	TGTGCCAGCAGCTTTACAACTGGAAACACCATATATTTT
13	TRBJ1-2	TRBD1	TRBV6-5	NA	CASSSGTGNGYTF	TGTGCCAGCAGTTCGGGGACAGGGAATGGCTACACCTTC
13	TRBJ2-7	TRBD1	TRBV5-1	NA	CASSPTGSREQYF	TGCGCCAGCAGCCCGACAGGGTCGCGCGAGCAGTACTTC
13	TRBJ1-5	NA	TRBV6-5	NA	CASEAVSNQPQHF	TGTGCCAGCGAGGCCGTTAGCAATCAGCCCCAGCATTTT
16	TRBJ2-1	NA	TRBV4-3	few	CASSQGWSTTYNEQFF	TGCGCCAGCAGCCAAGGTTGGAGTACTACTTACAATGAGCAGTTCTTC
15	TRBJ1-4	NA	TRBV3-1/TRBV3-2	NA	CASSPSRQFEEKLFF	TGTGCCAGCAGCCCCAGCCGACAGTTCGAGGAAAAACTGTTTTTT
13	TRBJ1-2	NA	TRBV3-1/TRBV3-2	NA	CASSQEDSYGYTF	TGTGCCAGCAGCCAAGAAGACAGCTATGGCTACACCTTC
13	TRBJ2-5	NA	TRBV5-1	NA	CASSQGSQETQYF	TGCGCCAGCAGTCAGGGCTCCCAAGAGACCCAGTACTTC
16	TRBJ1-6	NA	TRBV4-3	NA	CASSQNVAAGNSPLHF	TGCGCCAGCAGCCAGAACGTGGCGGCAGGGAATTCACCCCTCCACTTT
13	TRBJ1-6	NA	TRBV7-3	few	CASSFGTGSPLHF	TGTGCCAGCAGCTTTGGCACAGGGTCACCCCTCCACTTT
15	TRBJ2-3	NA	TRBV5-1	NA	CASRRGGGWEDTQYF	TGCGCCAGCAGGAGGGGGGGCGGTTGGGAAGATACGCAGTATTTT
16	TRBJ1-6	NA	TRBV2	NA	CASIQRGTSYNSPLHF	TGTGCCAGCATTCAGCGGGGGACTTCCTATAATTCACCCCTCCACTTT
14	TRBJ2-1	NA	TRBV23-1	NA	CASSQCYQGNEQFF	TGCGCCAGCAGTCAATGTTATCAGGGGAATGAGCAGTTCTTC
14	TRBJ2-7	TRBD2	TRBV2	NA	CASSEGLPAYEQYF	TGTGCCAGCAGTGAGGGACTACCAGCCTACGAGCAGTACTTC
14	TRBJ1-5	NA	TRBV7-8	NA	CASSSYSSNQPQHF	TGTGCCAGCAGCAGCTATAGTAGCAATCAGCCCCAGCATTTT
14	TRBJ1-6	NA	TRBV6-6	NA	CASRPGSLRTPLHF	TGTGCCAGCAGACCCGGGTCTCTCCGAACACCCCTCCACTTT
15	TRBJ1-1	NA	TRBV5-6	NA	CASSSRSRGNTEAFF	TGTGCCAGCAGCTCTAGATCGCGGGGGAACACTGAAGCTTTCTTT
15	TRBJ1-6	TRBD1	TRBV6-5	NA	CASSRRTGDNSPLHF	TGTGCCAGCAGCCGACGGACAGGGGATAATTCACCCCTCCACTTT
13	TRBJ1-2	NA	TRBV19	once	CASSQTANYGYTF	TGTGCCAGTAGCCAGACAGCTAACTATGGCTACACCTTC
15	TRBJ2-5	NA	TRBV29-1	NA	CSVEARGTGQETQYF	TGCAGCGTTGAAGCTAGGGGAACAGGGCAAGAGACCCAGTACTTC
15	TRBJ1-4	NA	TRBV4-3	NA	CASSQEGTRMEKLFF	TGCGCCAGCAGCCAAGAGGGGACACGGATGGAAAAACTGTTTTTT
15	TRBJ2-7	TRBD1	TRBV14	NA	CASSRILQGAGEQYF	TGTGCCAGCAGCCGAATATTACAGGGGGCGGGCGAGCAGTACTTC
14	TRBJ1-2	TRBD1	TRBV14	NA	CASSPDRVWGGYTF	TGTGCCAGCAGCCCGGACAGGGTTTGGGGTGGCTACACCTTC
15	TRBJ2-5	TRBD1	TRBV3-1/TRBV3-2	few	CASSQTRDSQETQYF	TGTGCCAGCAGCCAAACCCGGGACAGCCAAGAGACCCAGTACTTC
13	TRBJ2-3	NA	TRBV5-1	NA	CASRPGGADTQYF	TGCGCCAGTAGACCCGGAGGAGCAGATACGCAGTATTTT
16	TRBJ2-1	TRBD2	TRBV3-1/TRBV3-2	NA	CASSHILAGGPVKQFF	TGTGCCAGCAGCCATATACTAGCGGGGGGGCCCGTTAAGCAGTTCTTC